This T cell receptor beta chain was sequenced in a study of radiotherapy plus CTLA-4 blockade in lung cancer. The CDR3 has 14 amino acids. Germline values: CDR1 SGHRS, CDR2 YFSETQ. V gave up 4 bases and J gave up 0 bases, with 9 bases separating them. With regard to this clone: Other DNA variants within this sample encode the same CDR3.

The assay was immunoSEQ multiplex PCR, and TCRdb's table has in-frame clones only and misses some. The data contain roughly 100,000 clones, 70% to 90% of them singletons. This clonotype was sampled from a human donor with non-small cell lung cancer that progressed on radiotherapy plus ipilimumab. Some clones in this sample may be carry-over from other donors' samples. The J gene is TRBJ2-3, the V gene TRBV5-1; D possibly corresponds to TRBD2 (7 bases). The specimen comprised peripheral blood, sampled from a patient treated with radiotherapy plus ipilimumab. For the CDR3, the DNA is TGCGCCAGCAGCCGGGGGGCCAGCACAGATACGCAGTATTTT. It is translated as CASSRGASTDTQYF. The whole variable domain, filled in from reference TRBV5-1 and TRBJ2-3, reads KAGVTQTPRYLIKTRGQQVTLSCSPISGHRSVSWYQQTPGQGLQFLFEYFSETQRNKGNFPGRFSGRQFSNSRSEMNVSTLELGDSALYLCASSRGASTDTQYFGPGTRLTVL.